This TCR beta chain was retrieved from a study of a mutant IDH1 vaccine in newly diagnosed glioma. Overall study: Treated patients, about 60% male and roughly 38% female, averaged about 40 years of age. Findings and caveats of the study: Vaccine-induced immune responses were detected in roughly 93% of patients.

V shed 0 bases, J shed 6 bases, and the junction held 6 bases outside the gene matches. The CDR3 extends over 15 amino acids. Germline CDR1 is SGHRS and CDR2 is YFSETQ. Described time point: baseline, week 1 (first vaccination visit). Treatment: pre-vaccination baseline after standard-of-care therapy. New astrocytomas of WHO grade 3 or 4 that were IDH1-mutant and ATRX-lost were found in the donors. A remark on this clone: Its specificity is unknown.

The method was immunoSEQ multiplex PCR; TCRdb's version includes in-frame clones alone and lacks a portion of them. This sample yields about 59,000 clones, of which more than 85% are seen a single time; roughly 2.5% belongs to the top ten. The V gene is TRBV5-1, the J gene TRBJ2-3; TRBD1 matches 8 bases. Sequenced material: PBMCs, taken from a glioma patient treated with radiotherapy, temozolomide or both. The receptor's source is a man in his fifties with glioma. In nucleotides, the CDR3 is TGCGCCAGCAGCTTGGCAGGGGGCGTTTTCGATACGCAGTATTTT. It codes for CASSLAGGVFDTQYF.